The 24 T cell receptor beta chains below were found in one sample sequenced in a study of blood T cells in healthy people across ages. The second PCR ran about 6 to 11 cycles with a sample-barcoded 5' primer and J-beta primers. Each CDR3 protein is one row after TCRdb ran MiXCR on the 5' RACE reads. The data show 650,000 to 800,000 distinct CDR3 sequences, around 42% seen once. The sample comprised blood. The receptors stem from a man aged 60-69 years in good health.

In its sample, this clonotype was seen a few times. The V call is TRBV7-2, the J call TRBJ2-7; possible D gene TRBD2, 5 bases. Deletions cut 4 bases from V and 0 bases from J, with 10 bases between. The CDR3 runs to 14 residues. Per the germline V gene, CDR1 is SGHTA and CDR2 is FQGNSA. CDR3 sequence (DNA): TGTGCCAGCAGCTCGGACTGGAGCTCCTACGAGCAGTACTTC. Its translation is CASSSDWSSYEQYF.

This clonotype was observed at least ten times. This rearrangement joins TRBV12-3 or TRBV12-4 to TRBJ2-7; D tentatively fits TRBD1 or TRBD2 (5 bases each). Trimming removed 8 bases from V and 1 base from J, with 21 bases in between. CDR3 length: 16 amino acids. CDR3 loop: CASGPGRTKLSYEQYF. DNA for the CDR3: TGTGCCAGCGGACCGGGACGCACTAAACTATCCTACGAGCAGTACTTC.

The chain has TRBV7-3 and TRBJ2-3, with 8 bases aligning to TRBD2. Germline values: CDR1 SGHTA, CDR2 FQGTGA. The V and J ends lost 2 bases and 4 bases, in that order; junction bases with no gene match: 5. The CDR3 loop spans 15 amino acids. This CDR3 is CASSLPSGGSDTQYF. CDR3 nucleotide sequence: TGTGCCAGCAGCTTACCGAGCGGGGGATCAGATACGCAGTATTTT.

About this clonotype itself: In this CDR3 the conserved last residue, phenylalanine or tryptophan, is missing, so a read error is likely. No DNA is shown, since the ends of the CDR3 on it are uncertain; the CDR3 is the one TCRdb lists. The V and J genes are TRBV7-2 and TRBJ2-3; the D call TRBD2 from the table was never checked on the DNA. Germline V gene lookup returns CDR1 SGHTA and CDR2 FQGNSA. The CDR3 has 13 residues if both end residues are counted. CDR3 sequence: CASSLVGGRAANY.

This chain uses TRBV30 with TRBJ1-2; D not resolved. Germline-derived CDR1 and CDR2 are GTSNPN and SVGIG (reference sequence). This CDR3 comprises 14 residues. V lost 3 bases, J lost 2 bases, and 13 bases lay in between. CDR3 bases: TGTGCCTGGAGCCCGTTGGACGGAAACTATGGCTACACCTTC. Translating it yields CAWSPLDGNYGYTF.

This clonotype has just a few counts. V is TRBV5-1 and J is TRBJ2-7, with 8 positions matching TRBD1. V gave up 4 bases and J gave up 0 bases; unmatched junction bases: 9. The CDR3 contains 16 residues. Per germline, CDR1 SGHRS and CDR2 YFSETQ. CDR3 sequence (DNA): TGCGCCAGCAGCCCAGGACAGGGATCCTCCTCCTACGAGCAGTACTTC. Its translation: CASSPGQGSSSYEQYF.

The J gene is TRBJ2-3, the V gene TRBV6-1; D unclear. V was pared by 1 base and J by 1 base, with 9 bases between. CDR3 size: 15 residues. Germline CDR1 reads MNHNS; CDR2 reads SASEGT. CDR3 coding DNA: TGTGCCAGCAGTGAAGAGACGCTTGGCACAGATACGCAGTATTTT. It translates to CASSEETLGTDTQYF.

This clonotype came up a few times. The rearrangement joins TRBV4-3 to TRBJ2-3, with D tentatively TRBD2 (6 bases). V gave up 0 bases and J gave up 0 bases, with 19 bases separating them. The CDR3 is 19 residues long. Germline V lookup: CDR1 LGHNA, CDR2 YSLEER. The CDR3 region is CASSQDVFAGLPSTDTQYF. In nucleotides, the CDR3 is TGCGCCAGCAGCCAAGACGTTTTTGCGGGGCTACCTAGCACAGATACGCAGTATTTT.

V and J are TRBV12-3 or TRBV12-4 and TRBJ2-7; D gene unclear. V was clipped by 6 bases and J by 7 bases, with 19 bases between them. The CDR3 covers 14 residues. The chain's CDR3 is CASSSRVGWNEQYF. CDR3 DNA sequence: TGTGCCAGCAGCTCCCGGGTCGGATGGAATGAGCAGTACTTC.

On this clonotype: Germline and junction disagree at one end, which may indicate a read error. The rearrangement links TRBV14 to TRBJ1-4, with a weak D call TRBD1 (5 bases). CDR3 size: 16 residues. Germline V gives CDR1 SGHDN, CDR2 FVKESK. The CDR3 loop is CASGQVGGNSNEKLFF. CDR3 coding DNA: TGTGCCAGCGGCCAAGTCGGGGGGAACTCAAATGAAAAACTGTTTTTT.

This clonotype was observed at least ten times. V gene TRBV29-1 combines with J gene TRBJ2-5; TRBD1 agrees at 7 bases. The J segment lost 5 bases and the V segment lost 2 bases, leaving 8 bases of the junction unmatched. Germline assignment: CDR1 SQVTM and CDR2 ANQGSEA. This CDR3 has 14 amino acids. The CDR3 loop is CSVELPGGAETQYF. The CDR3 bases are TGCAGCGTTGAATTGCCAGGGGGTGCGGAGACCCAGTACTTC.

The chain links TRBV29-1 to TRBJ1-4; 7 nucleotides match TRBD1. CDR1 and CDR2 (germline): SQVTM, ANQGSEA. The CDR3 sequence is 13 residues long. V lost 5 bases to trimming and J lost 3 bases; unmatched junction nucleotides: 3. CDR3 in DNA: TGCAGCGTTCCGGGGACAGCTAATGAAAAACTGTTTTTT. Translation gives CSVPGTANEKLFF.

The CDR3 reads CASSPGQGVSDEQYF. The CDR3 bases are TGTGCCAGCAGCCCCGGACAGGGGGTTAGTGACGAGCAGTACTTC. The chain is built from TRBV28 and TRBJ2-7, with 10 bases fitting TRBD1. V lost 6 bases, J lost 5 bases, and 10 bases stayed unmatched. The CDR3 extends over 15 amino acids. The germline CDR1 and CDR2 sequences are MDHEN and SYDVKM.

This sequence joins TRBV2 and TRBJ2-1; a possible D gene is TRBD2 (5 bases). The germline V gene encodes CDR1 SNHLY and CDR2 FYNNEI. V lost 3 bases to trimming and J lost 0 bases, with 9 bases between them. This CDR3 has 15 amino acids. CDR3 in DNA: TGTGCCAGCAGTGAGTTGGGGAGCTCCTACAATGAGCAGTTCTTC. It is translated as CASSELGSSYNEQFF.

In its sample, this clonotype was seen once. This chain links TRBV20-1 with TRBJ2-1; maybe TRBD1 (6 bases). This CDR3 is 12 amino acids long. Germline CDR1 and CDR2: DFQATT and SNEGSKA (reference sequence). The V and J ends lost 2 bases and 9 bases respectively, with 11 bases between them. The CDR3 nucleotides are TGCAGTGCTAGAATACAGGGAGCTGAGCAGTTCTTC. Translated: CSARIQGAEQFF.

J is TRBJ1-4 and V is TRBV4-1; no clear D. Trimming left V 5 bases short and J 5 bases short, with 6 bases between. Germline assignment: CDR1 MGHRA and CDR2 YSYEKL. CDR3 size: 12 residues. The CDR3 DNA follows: TGCGCCAGCAGCGTTCCGAATGAAAAACTGTTTTTT. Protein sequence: CASSVPNEKLFF.

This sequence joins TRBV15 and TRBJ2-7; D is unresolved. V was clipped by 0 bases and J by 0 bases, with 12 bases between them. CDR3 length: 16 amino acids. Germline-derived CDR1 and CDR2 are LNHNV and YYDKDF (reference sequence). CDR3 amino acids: CATSRDRKADSYEQYF. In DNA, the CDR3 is TGTGCCACCAGCAGAGATCGTAAGGCGGACTCCTACGAGCAGTACTTC.

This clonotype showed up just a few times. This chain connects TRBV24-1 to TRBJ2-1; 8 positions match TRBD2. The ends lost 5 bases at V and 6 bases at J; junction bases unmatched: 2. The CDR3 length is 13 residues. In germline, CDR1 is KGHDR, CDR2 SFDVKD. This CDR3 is CATSGGGLNEQFF. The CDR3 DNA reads TGTGCCACCAGTGGCGGGGGGCTCAATGAGCAGTTCTTC.

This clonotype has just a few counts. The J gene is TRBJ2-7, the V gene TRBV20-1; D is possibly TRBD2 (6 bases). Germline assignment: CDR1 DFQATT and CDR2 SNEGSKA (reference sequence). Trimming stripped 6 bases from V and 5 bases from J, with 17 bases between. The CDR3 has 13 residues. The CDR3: CSAQVWGLHEQYF. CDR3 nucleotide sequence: TGCAGTGCCCAAGTATGGGGACTCCACGAGCAGTACTTC.

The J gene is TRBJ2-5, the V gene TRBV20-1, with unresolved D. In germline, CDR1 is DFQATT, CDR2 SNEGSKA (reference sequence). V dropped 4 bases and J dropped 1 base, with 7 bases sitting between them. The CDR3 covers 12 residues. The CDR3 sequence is CSAKGSQETQYF. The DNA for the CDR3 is TGCAGTGCTAAAGGGTCCCAAGAGACCCAGTACTTC.

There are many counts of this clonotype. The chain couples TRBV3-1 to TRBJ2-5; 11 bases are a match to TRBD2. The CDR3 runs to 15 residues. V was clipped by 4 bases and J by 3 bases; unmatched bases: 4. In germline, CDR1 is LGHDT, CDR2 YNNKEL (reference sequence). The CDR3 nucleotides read TGTGCCAGCAGCCCACTGACTAGCGGGGAAGAGACCCAGTACTTC. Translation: CASSPLTSGEETQYF.

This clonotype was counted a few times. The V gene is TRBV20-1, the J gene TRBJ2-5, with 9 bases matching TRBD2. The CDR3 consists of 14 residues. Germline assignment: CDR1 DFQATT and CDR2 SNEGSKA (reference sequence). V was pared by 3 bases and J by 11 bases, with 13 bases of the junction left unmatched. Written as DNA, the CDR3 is TGCAGTGCTAGGTCAGCGGGGGGTGATAATGAGCAGTACTTC. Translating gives CSARSAGGDNEQYF.

This CDR3 is CASSPPKPGQKETQYF. The CDR3 region has the DNA TGTGCCAGCTCACCTCCAAAACCCGGACAGAAAGAGACCCAGTACTTC. This chain uses TRBV18 with TRBJ2-4, with D maybe TRBD1 (6 bases). The DNA end is a closer match to TRBJ2-5, so the J assignment may be wrong. The CDR3 totals 16 residues. Germline values: CDR1 KGHSH, CDR2 LQKENI.

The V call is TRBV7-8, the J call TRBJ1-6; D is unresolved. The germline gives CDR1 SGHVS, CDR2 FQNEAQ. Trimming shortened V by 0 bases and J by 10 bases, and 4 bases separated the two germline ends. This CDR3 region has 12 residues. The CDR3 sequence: CASSLAKSPLHF. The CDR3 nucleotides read TGTGCCAGCAGCTTAGCTAAATCACCCCTCCACTTT.